This TCR beta chain came from a study of T cells expressing NK-cell markers (dated by TCRdb to the early 2020s). Looking at the study overall: Three sorted T-cell subsets (CD3+CD56+NKG2C+, CD3+CD56+NKG2C- and CD3+CD56-NKG2C+) from several donors had their TCR beta-chain repertoires profiled. Illumina HiSeq 2000/2500, MiSeq or NextSeq was used to sequence libraries as 2 x 150 bp reads. Randomly selected healthy volunteers, three men and five women, were used as the eight sequenced donors. Seven of the eight sequenced donors were HCMV-seropositive and one was HCMV-seronegative.

A commercial ELISA kit detecting HCMV-specific IgG in serum was used to determine HCMV serostatus. Peripheral blood mononuclear cells were isolated from blood by Ficoll density gradient centrifugation. The germline V gene encodes CDR1 SGHRS and CDR2 YFSETQ. The CDR3 goes from the cysteine to the phenylalanine over 17 residues. DNA for this receptor is not on file. Concerning this clonotype: Its antigen is currently not known.

The study at large found these results: Those dominant clonotypes were again the most abundant among CD3+CD56-NKG2C+ cells in a few donors, at about 25-65%. Whether the expanded NKG2C-expressing T cell clones were specific for HCMV antigens remained unclear. In 5 to 7 donors, the dominant CD3+CD56+NKG2C+ clonotypes ranked among the top 10 CD8+ clonotypes, making up 1.0-7.0% of CD8+ T cells.

This sample was sequenced with an Illumina HiSeq 2000. The TCR beta cDNA libraries were made using 5'RACE template switching, a step that added both a universal primer site and unique molecular identifiers. cDNA synthesis was primed from the TCR beta constant segment and was followed by two successive PCR amplification steps. Regarding the original processing steps: MIGEC was used to demultiplex reads and group reads by UMI, and MiTCR was used to assemble and quantify clonotypes. To exclude erroneous sequences, any TCR cDNA sequence not supported by at least two reads was discarded. The tcR package was used for downstream repertoire analysis, and clonotypes were matched between fractions using CDR3 nucleotide sequence together with V segment. VDJmatch was used to annotate antigen specificity against VDJdb, with one amino acid substitution allowed in CDR3. After TCRdb reprocessed the reads, each CDR3 protein sequence was kept as one row, without DNA. The V and J calls and clone size are TCRdb's, not the authors'. In this sample's table one finds fewer than 550,000 distinct CDR3 sequences. The top ten clones comprise more than 1.4% of the sample.

The sequenced sample was blood T cells: a sorted CD56 or NKG2C T cell subset, CD4+ or CD8+ T cells, or bulk PBMC T cells (not recorded which). This TCR derives from a woman aged 50 to 65 in good health. Donor details come from another sample of the same person, matched by shared clones. The rearranged segments are TRBV5-1 and TRBJ2-2; TCRdb's D gene call, TRBD2, goes unchecked for lack of DNA. CDR3 region: CASSLSSGKEDTGELFF.